Listed here are 32 T cell receptor beta chains from one sample, sequenced in a study of cytomegalovirus exposure and HLA in healthy donors. The PCR was carried out with 60 Vbeta primers and 13 Jbeta primers. Measured with immunoSEQ multiplex PCR; TCRdb has only the in-frame clones, and not every one. The sample lists around 180,000 clones, 65% to 85% seen once, with about 2.4% in the top ten. Sequenced material: PBMCs. The receptors shown here come from a male donor in good health and CMV-seronegative.

This chain connects TRBV19 to TRBJ2-7; tentatively, D is TRBD1 (6 bases). This CDR3 spans 14 amino acids. Germline CDR1 and CDR2: LNHDA and SQIVND (reference sequence). The V end lost 3 bases, the J end lost 0 bases, and 9 bases lay between the germline ends. The CDR3 region has the DNA TGTGCCAGTAGTATCACAGGGAGCTCCTACGAGCAGTACTTC. Translated, it gives CASSITGSSYEQYF. Complete variable domain (other parts from reference TRBV19 and TRBJ2-7): DGGITQSPKYLFRKEGQNVTLSCEQNLNHDAMYWYRQDPGQGLRLIYYSQIVNDFQKGDIAEGYSVSREKKESFPLTVTSAQKNPTAFYLCASSITGSSYEQYFGPGTRLTVT.

This clone was seen a handful of times. The genes are TRBV7-2 and TRBJ1-1; possibly TRBD1 for D (6 bases). Trimming took 2 bases from V and 1 from J, leaving 14 bases between them. The CDR3 has 16 amino acids. The germline V gene has CDR1 SGHTA and CDR2 FQGNSA. The CDR3: CASSLNGAGANTEAFF. CDR3 coding DNA: TGTGCCAGCAGCTTAAATGGTGCAGGGGCGAACACTGAAGCTTTCTTT.

V is TRBV7-9 and J is TRBJ2-5; D gene uncertain. Trimming left V 4 bases short and J 3 bases short, with 3 bases between. Germline CDR1 SEHNR, CDR2 FQNEAQ (reference sequence). This CDR3 spans 11 amino acids. The CDR3 is CASSYKETQYF. The CDR3 nucleotides are TGTGCCAGCAGCTACAAAGAGACCCAGTACTTC.

The rearrangement uses TRBV4-2 and TRBJ2-1, with 11 bases that match TRBD2. Trimming cost V 2 bases and J 8 bases; bases outside gene matches: 11. The CDR3 runs to 17 residues. From germline, CDR1 is LGHNA and CDR2 YNFKEQ. The CDR3: CASSQQLAGVPKDEQFF. CDR3 in DNA: TGTGCCAGCAGCCAACAACTAGCGGGAGTCCCGAAGGATGAGCAGTTCTTC.

As DNA, the CDR3 is TGTGCCAGCAGCGACAGGCCGACCGTAAAACTGTTTTTT. Translation gives CASSDRPTVKLFF. J is TRBJ1-4 and V is TRBV6-5; tentative D call: TRBD1 (6 bases). CDR1 and CDR2 from the germline V gene are MNHEY and SVGAGI. This CDR3 comprises 13 residues. V lost 6 bases, J lost 10 bases, and 15 bases lay in between.

The gene calls are TRBV5-4 and TRBJ2-1, with a possible D match to TRBD2 (6 bases). The CDR3 length is 15 residues. Per germline, CDR1 SGHNT and CDR2 YYREEE (reference sequence). Between the trimmed V and J ends, which lost 1 base and 3 bases, there was a span of 11 bases. CDR3 in amino acids: CASSLRLANYNEQFF. CDR3 in DNA: TGTGCCAGCAGCTTGAGGCTAGCGAACTACAATGAGCAGTTCTTC.

The chain employs TRBV7-9 and TRBJ2-7, with D uncertain. The CDR3 covers 14 residues. V lost 0 bases and J lost 3, with 9 bases in between. CDR1 and CDR2 from the germline V gene are SEHNR and FQNEAQ (reference sequence). This CDR3 reads CASSLAPTGYEQYF. CDR3 nucleotide sequence: TGTGCCAGCAGCTTAGCCCCCACTGGCTACGAGCAGTACTTC.

This rearrangement joins TRBV4-2 to TRBJ2-2, with TRBD2 matching over 10 bases. The junction had 4 bases not matched to a gene; V was cut back by 2 bases and J by 4 bases. Germline loops: CDR1 LGHNA, CDR2 YNFKEQ. CDR3 length: 16 residues. The CDR3 DNA is TGTGCCAGCAGCCAACTAGCGGGAGCGGGCACCGGGGAGCTGTTTTTT. It is translated as CASSQLAGAGTGELFF.

This chain joins TRBV5-8 and TRBJ2-7; 8 nucleotides align to TRBD1. CDR3 size: 15 residues. V was clipped by 3 bases and J by 0 bases; unmatched bases: 5. The germline CDR1 and CDR2 sequences are SGHTS and YDEGEE. The CDR3 loop reads CASSSTGESSYEQYF. The DNA for the CDR3 is TGTGCCAGCAGCTCGACAGGGGAGAGCTCCTACGAGCAGTACTTC. Together with reference TRBV5-8 and TRBJ2-7, the CDR3 gives the full variable domain: EAGVTQSPTHLIKTRGQQATLRCSPISGHTSVYWYQQALGLGLQFLLWYDEGEERNRGNFPPRFSGRQFPNYSSELNVNALELEDSALYLCASSSTGESSYEQYFGPGTRLTVT.

The V gene is TRBV7-2, the J gene TRBJ2-5; 8 nucleotides line up with TRBD2. J lost 0 bases, V lost 1 base, and 13 bases had no gene match. The CDR3 runs to 19 residues. CDR1 is SGHTA and CDR2 is FQGNSA in the germline V gene. DNA of the CDR3: TGTGCCAGCAGCTTAGAGCGGGAGTCGGCTAAGAAGTACCAAGAGACCCAGTACTTC. This translates into CASSLERESAKKYQETQYF.

A note on this clone: Other DNA variants within this sample encode the same CDR3. The chain combines TRBV5-1 with TRBJ1-1, with D possibly TRBD1 on 6 matching bases. From germline, CDR1 is SGHRS and CDR2 YFSETQ. V lost 1 base, J lost 0 bases, and 10 bases lay in between. This CDR3 comprises 15 residues. The DNA for the CDR3 is TGCGCCAGCAGCTTGAGGGGGGGCATGAACACTGAAGCTTTCTTT. Encoded protein: CASSLRGGMNTEAFF.

CDR3 bases: TGTGCCAGCCGTAGGACAGCTAGCAATCAGCCCCAGCATTTT. Translated: CASRRTASNQPQHF. The chain is built from TRBV28 and TRBJ1-5, with a possible D match to TRBD1 (6 bases). The CDR3 contains 14 residues. V was shortened by 8 bases and J by 0 bases, with 11 bases between the two germline ends. Germline V gene lookup returns CDR1 MDHEN and CDR2 SYDVKM.

V and J are TRBV27 and TRBJ2-5, with TRBD1 identical over 8 bases. J lost 4 bases, V lost 1 base, and 8 bases had no gene match. The length of the CDR3 is 16 residues. The germline gives CDR1 MNHEY, CDR2 SMNVEV (reference sequence). CDR3 protein: CASSLWAGGSRETQYF. The CDR3 DNA sequence: TGTGCCAGCAGTTTATGGGCAGGGGGCTCTCGAGAGACCCAGTACTTC.

The chain employs TRBV4-2 and TRBJ1-5; 7 nucleotides match TRBD1. This CDR3 region has 15 residues. V shed 3 bases, J shed 2 bases, and the junction held 4 bases outside the gene matches. Germline-derived CDR1 and CDR2 are LGHNA and YNFKEQ. CDR3 coding DNA: TGTGCCAGCAGCCAGGCCGGACAGGGCAATCAGCCCCAGCATTTT. Its translation: CASSQAGQGNQPQHF.

With regard to this clone: Additional DNA sequences in this sample encode the identical CDR3. The gene calls are TRBV7-9 and TRBJ2-3, with 9 bases matching TRBD2. The germline CDR1 and CDR2 sequences are SEHNR and FQNEAQ (reference sequence). The CDR3 extends over 15 amino acids. Trimming took 5 bases from V and 0 from J; bases not matched to a gene: 3. This chain's CDR3 is CASSQTSGSTDTQYF. CDR3 in DNA: TGTGCCAGCAGCCAGACTAGCGGTAGCACAGATACGCAGTATTTT.

This clone has a single count. The chain couples TRBV28 to TRBJ1-5; D is ambiguous. This CDR3 has 14 amino acids. Per germline, CDR1 MDHEN and CDR2 SYDVKM. The germline V and J ends were trimmed by 6 bases and 6 bases, with 15 bases remaining between them. CDR3 sequence (DNA): TGTGCCAGCAGCCCTGTGTTGGGGAGTCAGCCCCAGCATTTT. This sequence encodes CASSPVLGSQPQHF.

V is TRBV11-1 and J is TRBJ2-3, with TRBD1 matching 7 bases. Looked up from germline, CDR1 is SGHAT and CDR2 is FQDESV (reference sequence). The CDR3 length is 14 residues. J was trimmed by 4 bases and V by 5 bases; bases with no gene match: 6. The CDR3 region has the DNA TGTGCCAGCAGCCCAAGACAGGGTCCAGATACGCAGTATTTT. Encoded protein: CASSPRQGPDTQYF.

The chain couples TRBV12-5 to TRBJ2-1; the match to TRBD1 covers 9 bases. The CDR3 totals 17 residues. V lost 0 bases and J lost 7; bases outside the gene matches: 10. Germline CDR1 is LGHNT and CDR2 is FRNRAP. The CDR3 loop is CASGLVFGTGKGNEQFF. CDR3 DNA: TGTGCTAGTGGTTTGGTATTCGGGACAGGGAAAGGGAATGAGCAGTTCTTC.

This sequence joins TRBV15 and TRBJ2-3; D perhaps matches TRBD1 (5 bases). The V gene's germline CDR1 is LNHNV and CDR2 YYDKDF (reference sequence). Trimming took 0 bases from V and 0 from J, leaving 10 bases between them. The CDR3 has 16 residues. CDR3 DNA: TGTGCCACCAGCAGAGATGATGACAGTAGCACAGATACGCAGTATTTT. Translated: CATSRDDDSSTDTQYF.

About this clone itself: Within the sample, other DNA sequences also encode this same CDR3. The rearrangement joins TRBV19 to TRBJ2-7; TRBD1 is a possible D gene (5 bases). V was shortened by 3 bases and J by 2 bases, with 11 bases between the two germline ends. The CDR3 is 14 amino acids. Looked up from germline, CDR1 is LNHDA and CDR2 is SQIVND (reference sequence). The CDR3 loop reads CASSISGRAYEQYF. CDR3 DNA sequence: TGTGCCAGTAGTATTTCGGGCAGGGCCTACGAGCAGTACTTC.

This clone was seen a few times. This chain uses TRBV18 with TRBJ1-1; D is perhaps TRBD1 (6 bases). Trimming shortened V by 2 bases and J by 5 bases, and 15 bases separated the two germline ends. Germline CDR1 reads KGHSH; CDR2 reads LQKENI. The CDR3 sequence is 15 residues long. This CDR3 is CASSPNQGRGTEAFF. The CDR3 DNA reads TGTGCCAGCTCACCAAACCAGGGGAGGGGGACTGAAGCTTTCTTT.

The V and J genes are TRBV25-1 and TRBJ1-4; the D is unclear. Germline CDR1 reads MGHDK; CDR2 reads SYGVNS. The CDR3 spans 17 residues. V lost 1 base and J 1 base, leaving 13 bases between the germline ends. The chain's CDR3 is CASSELGGLGTNEKLFF. The CDR3 DNA sequence: TGTGCCAGCAGTGAATTAGGAGGACTCGGAACTAATGAAAAACTGTTTTTT. Full variable domain (remainder filled in from reference TRBV25-1 and TRBJ1-4): EADIYQTPRYLVIGTGKKITLECSQTMGHDKMYWYQQDPGMELHLIHYSYGVNSTEKGDLSSESTVSRIRTEHFPLTLESARPSHTSQYLCASSELGGLGTNEKLFFGSGTQLSVL.

This chain links TRBV4-1 with TRBJ2-7, with TRBD2 as a possible D gene (6 bases). This CDR3 spans 13 amino acids. Germline loops: CDR1 MGHRA, CDR2 YSYEKL. V lost 0 bases and J lost 8, with 11 bases in between. The CDR3 sequence is CASSQDPGLKQYF. The CDR3 bases are TGCGCCAGCAGCCAAGATCCAGGACTAAAGCAGTACTTC.

This clone was observed a handful of times. This rearrangement joins TRBV19 to TRBJ2-3, with D possibly TRBD2 on 6 matching bases. The CDR3 covers 13 residues. Germline CDR1 is LNHDA and CDR2 is SQIVND (reference sequence). V lost 6 bases and J lost 9, with 16 bases in between. CDR3 bases: TGTGCCAGTAGCGCTAACGGGGCGGGGACGCAGTATTTT. Its protein is CASSANGAGTQYF. The whole variable domain, filled in from reference TRBV19 and TRBJ2-3, reads DGGITQSPKYLFRKEGQNVTLSCEQNLNHDAMYWYRQDPGQGLRLIYYSQIVNDFQKGDIAEGYSVSREKKESFPLTVTSAQKNPTAFYLCASSANGAGTQYFGPGTRLTVL.

This clone has only one observation. V usage is TRBV27 and J usage is TRBJ2-1; 15 nucleotides match TRBD2. There are 20 residues in the CDR3. Trimming removed 4 bases from V and 5 bases from J; junction bases left unmatched: 15. Germline CDR1 reads MNHEY; CDR2 reads SMNVEV (reference sequence). CDR3 DNA sequence: TGTGCCAGCAGTTGGACTAGCGGGGGGGTCTTCGGTGGGGGGGACAATGAGCAGTTCTTC. It codes for CASSWTSGGVFGGGDNEQFF.

This clone has more than one count but fewer than ten. The V call is TRBV29-1, the J call TRBJ2-7; a weak D match, TRBD1 (5 bases). The CDR3 is made up of 13 amino acids. Trimming stripped 4 bases from V and 2 bases from J, with 12 bases between. Germline V gene data show CDR1 as SQVTM and CDR2 as ANQGSEA. CDR3 loop: CSVGQGITYEQYF. CDR3 nucleotide sequence: TGCAGCGTTGGCCAGGGCATCACCTACGAGCAGTACTTC.

The chain has TRBV27 and TRBJ2-7; 9 positions agree with TRBD1. Trimming cost V 1 base and J 2 bases; bases outside gene matches: 9. This CDR3 contains 17 residues. Germline-derived CDR1 and CDR2 are MNHEY and SMNVEV (reference sequence). The CDR3 region is CASSLFALGQGTYEQYF. For the CDR3, the DNA is TGTGCCAGCAGTTTATTCGCCCTTGGACAGGGGACCTACGAGCAGTACTTC.

This chain connects TRBV20-1 to TRBJ2-1; no definite D call. Germline V gives CDR1 DFQATT, CDR2 SNEGSKA (reference sequence). The CDR3 covers 10 residues. The CDR3 sequence is CSLIDNEQFF. CDR3 sequence (DNA): TGCAGCCTAATTGACAATGAGCAGTTCTTC.

The chain employs TRBV30 and TRBJ1-6, with TRBD1 matching 8 bases. V lost 3 bases to trimming and J lost 9 bases; unmatched junction nucleotides: 13. This CDR3 is 16 amino acids long. The germline V gene has CDR1 GTSNPN and CDR2 SVGIG (reference sequence). The CDR3 here is CAWRRTGLGGGSPLHF. For the CDR3, the DNA is TGTGCCTGGAGGCGGACAGGGTTAGGGGGCGGTTCACCCCTCCACTTT.

This chain uses TRBV9 with TRBJ2-7; D gene ambiguous. This CDR3 is built from 15 residues. The V and J ends lost 0 bases and 4 bases respectively, with 14 bases between them. Per germline, CDR1 SGDLS and CDR2 YYNGEE. CDR3: CASSVDNSPTYEQYF. CDR3 sequence (DNA): TGTGCCAGCAGCGTAGACAACAGCCCAACTTACGAGCAGTACTTC.

The chain joins TRBV6-1 to TRBJ1-2; 10 nucleotides match TRBD1. Germline assignment: CDR1 MNHNS and CDR2 SASEGT. V shed 1 base, J shed 4 bases, and the junction held 6 bases outside the gene matches. This CDR3 is 16 amino acids long. The CDR3, as DNA: TGTGCCAGCAGTGAAGGCCGGGGACAGGGGTCCTATGGCTACACCTTC. Translating it yields CASSEGRGQGSYGYTF.

The chain has TRBV28 and TRBJ1-5; TRBD1 matches at 10 bases. V shed 6 bases, J shed 5 bases, and the junction held 13 bases outside the gene matches. CDR1 is MDHEN, CDR2 SYDVKM, per germline. The CDR3 extends over 17 amino acids. CDR3 nucleotides: TGTGCCAGCAGCCCATGGGCCGGGACAGGGGCTGATCAGCCCCAGCATTTT. Translated, it gives CASSPWAGTGADQPQHF.